These T cell receptor beta chains were read from a single sample in a study of PD-1 blockade in classical Hodgkin lymphoma. The repertoire was sequenced with immunoSEQ multiplex PCR; TCRdb's copy has only in-frame clones and lacks some. In the table there are 30,000 or so clones, approximately 90% of which are singletons. Sequenced here: CD4+ T cells from blood, sampled at baseline. These receptors all come from a human donor with classical Hodgkin lymphoma. Each CDR3 is given with its conserved first and last residue. The D gene is left open where the match is weak. The size entry is marked missing in some rows and otherwise reads once, few, many or a size class.

j_gene: TRBJ2-1
v_gene: TRBV5-1
abundance: .
d_gene: TRBD2
CDR3nt: TGCGCCAGCAGCTTGGGAACTAGCGGGAGGGCAAATGAGCAGTTCTTC
CDR3aa: CASSLGTSGRANEQFF

j_gene: TRBJ1-6
v_gene: TRBV25-1
abundance: once
d_gene: .
CDR3nt: TGTGCCAGCAGTCTAAGGGCAGAGCGTAATTCACCCCTCCACTTT
CDR3aa: CASSLRAERNSPLHF

j_gene: TRBJ2-1
v_gene: TRBV10-1
abundance: .
d_gene: .
CDR3nt: TGCGCCAGCAGTCCGGACCTATCCTACAATGAGCAGTTCTTC
CDR3aa: CASSPDLSYNEQFF

j_gene: TRBJ2-3
v_gene: TRBV7-9
abundance: .
d_gene: .
CDR3nt: TGTGCCAGCAGCATGGGACCCCCAGGGGCCACAGATACGCAGTATTTT
CDR3aa: CASSMGPPGATDTQYF

j_gene: TRBJ1-1
v_gene: TRBV4-2
abundance: .
d_gene: .
CDR3nt: TGTGCCAGCACCCTTGAAGGGCGAGGTGCCACTGAAGCTTTCTTT
CDR3aa: CASTLEGRGATEAFF

j_gene: TRBJ2-7
v_gene: TRBV6-4
abundance: .
d_gene: .
CDR3nt: TGTGCCAGCAGTGACTCGCCTGGGGGCTCCTACGAGCAGTACTTC
CDR3aa: CASSDSPGGSYEQYF

j_gene: TRBJ2-5
v_gene: TRBV6-5
abundance: once
d_gene: .
CDR3nt: TGTGCCAGCAGTCCGACTAGAGCGGCCTCGGGGACCCAGTACTTC
CDR3aa: CASSPTRAASGTQYF

j_gene: TRBJ1-4
v_gene: TRBV5-1
abundance: .
d_gene: .
CDR3nt: TGCGCCAGCAGCACCGGCCTTAATCGGGATGAAAAACTGTTTTTT
CDR3aa: CASSTGLNRDEKLFF

j_gene: TRBJ2-3
v_gene: TRBV7-2
abundance: once
d_gene: TRBD2
CDR3nt: TGTGCCAGCAGCTTAGTAGGCGGGAGGTTGACCTTTTTT
CDR3aa: CASSLVGGRLTFF

j_gene: TRBJ1-1
v_gene: TRBV5-1
abundance: few
d_gene: .
CDR3nt: TGCGCCAGCAGCTTGGACAGCCTGAACACTGAAGCTTTCTTT
CDR3aa: CASSLDSLNTEAFF

j_gene: TRBJ2-7
v_gene: TRBV11-2
abundance: .
d_gene: TRBD2
CDR3nt: TGTGCCAGCAGCTCAGCGGGAGGGAGGTACGAGCAGTACTTC
CDR3aa: CASSSAGGRYEQYF

j_gene: TRBJ1-1
v_gene: TRBV2
abundance: .
d_gene: TRBD1
CDR3nt: TGTGCCAGCCGGGGACAGTCGGGCACTGAAGCTTTCTTT
CDR3aa: CASRGQSGTEAFF

j_gene: TRBJ2-7
v_gene: TRBV18
abundance: .
d_gene: TRBD2
CDR3nt: TGTGCCAGCTCACCACCGCCCTCGACTAGCGGGCTTCGCTACGAGCAGTACTTC
CDR3aa: CASSPPPSTSGLRYEQYF

j_gene: TRBJ2-7
v_gene: TRBV30
abundance: .
d_gene: .
CDR3nt: TGTGCCTGGGCCAAGGACGGAACGGTTGGGGAGCAGTACTTC
CDR3aa: CAWAKDGTVGEQYF

j_gene: TRBJ2-7
v_gene: TRBV30
abundance: .
d_gene: .
CDR3nt: TGTGCCTGGAGTAGGCCCCAGAGGCCGGCATCGATGTACTTC
CDR3aa: CAWSRPQRPASMYF

j_gene: TRBJ2-7
v_gene: TRBV29-1
abundance: .
d_gene: TRBD2
CDR3nt: TGCAGCGTTGGACGGAGCGGGAGAAGGTACGAGCAGTACTTC
CDR3aa: CSVGRSGRRYEQYF

j_gene: TRBJ2-7
v_gene: TRBV11-2
abundance: .
d_gene: TRBD1
CDR3nt: TGTGCCAGCAGCTTAGAACCGGGACAGACCTACGAGCAGTACTTC
CDR3aa: CASSLEPGQTYEQYF

j_gene: TRBJ2-7
v_gene: TRBV4-2
abundance: .
d_gene: TRBD2
CDR3nt: TGTGCCAGCAGACAAAAGGAGAGTCCCGGGATTAGCGGGACTTTCTCCTACGAGCAGTACTTC
CDR3aa: CASRQKESPGISGTFSYEQYF

j_gene: TRBJ1-1
v_gene: TRBV6-1
abundance: .
d_gene: .
CDR3nt: TGTGCCAGCAAGCGACGAGCCCTAGGGGACACTGAAGCTTTCTTT
CDR3aa: CASKRRALGDTEAFF

j_gene: TRBJ2-7
v_gene: TRBV18
abundance: .
d_gene: .
CDR3nt: TGTGCCAGCTCACCAGGGTACGAGCAGTACTTC
CDR3aa: CASSPGYEQYF

j_gene: TRBJ1-5
v_gene: TRBV28
abundance: .
d_gene: TRBD1
CDR3nt: TGTGCCAGCAGCACCCGAAGGACAGGGGGCAATCAGCCCCAGCATTTT
CDR3aa: CASSTRRTGGNQPQHF

j_gene: TRBJ2-1
v_gene: TRBV30
abundance: .
d_gene: TRBD1
CDR3nt: TGTGCCTGGAGTGGGCTTAACAGGGGATCAAGGAATGAGCAGTTCTTC
CDR3aa: CAWSGLNRGSRNEQFF

j_gene: TRBJ2-3
v_gene: TRBV25-1
abundance: .
d_gene: TRBD2
CDR3nt: TGTGCCAGCAGTGAATTCTCAGCGGGAGACGGCACAGATACGCAGTATTTT
CDR3aa: CASSEFSAGDGTDTQYF

j_gene: TRBJ1-1
v_gene: TRBV30
abundance: .
d_gene: .
CDR3nt: TGTGCCTGGCATGACTTGGGGAGGGGTGAAGCTTTCTTT
CDR3aa: CAWHDLGRGEAFF

j_gene: TRBJ2-7
v_gene: TRBV30
abundance: once
d_gene: .
CDR3nt: TGTGCCTGGAGTGGAGGGGGGGGCTTCATCTACGAGCAGTACTTC
CDR3aa: CAWSGGGGFIYEQYF

j_gene: TRBJ1-1
v_gene: TRBV6-1
abundance: .
d_gene: TRBD1
CDR3nt: TGTGCCAGCAGTCAGACAGGGAGTCGGACTGAAGCTTTCTTT
CDR3aa: CASSQTGSRTEAFF

j_gene: TRBJ2-7
v_gene: TRBV4-2
abundance: .
d_gene: .
CDR3nt: TGTGCCAGCAGCCCTTCACGTACAACCTACGAGCAGTACTTC
CDR3aa: CASSPSRTTYEQYF

j_gene: TRBJ2-7
v_gene: TRBV14
abundance: .
d_gene: TRBD1
CDR3nt: TGTGCCAGCAGCAATCTGGGACAGAGCATCTACGAGCAGTACTTC
CDR3aa: CASSNLGQSIYEQYF

j_gene: TRBJ2-3
v_gene: TRBV7-2
abundance: .
d_gene: TRBD2
CDR3nt: TGTGCCAGCAGTCACGGACTAGCGTCAGATACGCAGTATTTT
CDR3aa: CASSHGLASDTQYF

j_gene: TRBJ2-5
v_gene: TRBV7-9
abundance: .
d_gene: .
CDR3nt: TGTGCCAGCAGCTTAGGGGTAGGCCAAGAGACCCAGTACTTC
CDR3aa: CASSLGVGQETQYF

j_gene: TRBJ1-2
v_gene: TRBV7-9
abundance: few
d_gene: .
CDR3nt: TGTGCCAGCAGCTATGGGGCAGGTCGGCCGGGGTTTGGCTACACCTTC
CDR3aa: CASSYGAGRPGFGYTF

j_gene: TRBJ1-2
v_gene: TRBV2
abundance: .
d_gene: .
CDR3nt: TGTGCCAGCAGCTTGTATGGGGCCGACTATGGCTACACCTTC
CDR3aa: CASSLYGADYGYTF

j_gene: TRBJ1-1
v_gene: TRBV21-1
abundance: .
d_gene: .
CDR3nt: TGTGCCAGCTTTGGGGGCAAAGAAAACACTGAAGCTTTCTTT
CDR3aa: CASFGGKENTEAFF

j_gene: TRBJ2-1
v_gene: TRBV14
abundance: .
d_gene: .
CDR3nt: TGTGCCAGCAGCCGCCTCCAAAGTGGGCCCTACAATGAGCAGTTCTTC
CDR3aa: CASSRLQSGPYNEQFF

j_gene: TRBJ1-3
v_gene: TRBV30
abundance: few
d_gene: .
CDR3nt: TGTGCCTGGTGGAAGGGGGGCTCTGGAAACACCATATATTTT
CDR3aa: CAWWKGGSGNTIYF

j_gene: TRBJ2-3
v_gene: TRBV29-1
abundance: .
d_gene: .
CDR3nt: TGCAGCGTTGAAGCCCCGGAAGGGATGAGGGCAGATACGCAGTATTTT
CDR3aa: CSVEAPEGMRADTQYF

j_gene: TRBJ1-4
v_gene: TRBV19
abundance: .
d_gene: .
CDR3nt: TGTGCCAGTAGTATCCGACGGGGGCTCGCGAATGAAAAACTGTTTTTT
CDR3aa: CASSIRRGLANEKLFF

j_gene: TRBJ2-3
v_gene: TRBV5-1
abundance: .
d_gene: .
CDR3nt: TGCGCCAGCAGCTTGGGAGGGAATTCAAGTCCCCTATTCACAGATACGCAGTATTTT
CDR3aa: CASSLGGNSSPLFTDTQYF

j_gene: TRBJ2-7
v_gene: TRBV28
abundance: once
d_gene: .
CDR3nt: TGTGCCAGCACCTCCCACGACAGGACCTACCGGGACGAGCAGTACTTC
CDR3aa: CASTSHDRTYRDEQYF

j_gene: TRBJ1-1
v_gene: TRBV6-4
abundance: .
d_gene: TRBD1
CDR3nt: TGTGCCAGCAGCAAACAGGGGATGGGCACTGAAGCTTTCTTT
CDR3aa: CASSKQGMGTEAFF

j_gene: TRBJ2-7
v_gene: TRBV4-1
abundance: .
d_gene: .
CDR3nt: TGCGCCAGCAGCCAAGTAGTTGGAGGGAAAAGCCTCTACGAGCAGTACTTC
CDR3aa: CASSQVVGGKSLYEQYF

j_gene: TRBJ1-4
v_gene: TRBV4-1
abundance: .
d_gene: .
CDR3nt: TGCGCCAGCAGCCAAGAATGGCAGGGATATGCAACTAATGAAAAACTGTTTTTT
CDR3aa: CASSQEWQGYATNEKLFF

j_gene: TRBJ2-1
v_gene: TRBV7-7
abundance: once
d_gene: .
CDR3nt: TGTGCTAGCAGCTTAGATATCTACAATGAGCAGTTCTTC
CDR3aa: CASSLDIYNEQFF

j_gene: TRBJ1-4
v_gene: TRBV30
abundance: .
d_gene: .
CDR3nt: TGTGCCTGGAGTCGGAGGAGGGGGGGGATTGGTGAAAAACTGTTTTTT
CDR3aa: CAWSRRRGGIGEKLFF

j_gene: TRBJ2-7
v_gene: TRBV9
abundance: once
d_gene: .
CDR3nt: TGTGCCAGCAGCGTGTCGACTAGCTACGAGCAGTACTTC
CDR3aa: CASSVSTSYEQYF

j_gene: TRBJ1-2
v_gene: TRBV19
abundance: .
d_gene: TRBD1
CDR3nt: TGTGCCAGTAGTATCCGACAGGGCTATGGCTACACCTTC
CDR3aa: CASSIRQGYGYTF

j_gene: TRBJ2-2
v_gene: TRBV5-1
abundance: once
d_gene: .
CDR3nt: TGCGCCAGCAGCTTGGTGCGACTAGTCGGGGAGCTGTTTTTT
CDR3aa: CASSLVRLVGELFF

j_gene: TRBJ2-1
v_gene: TRBV5-1
abundance: .
d_gene: TRBD2
CDR3nt: TGCGCCAGCAGCTCACTAGCGGAAAAGAGGAATGAGCAGTTCTTC
CDR3aa: CASSSLAEKRNEQFF

j_gene: TRBJ1-2
v_gene: TRBV6-1
abundance: .
d_gene: .
CDR3nt: TGTGCCAGCAGTGAACAGGGAACCCTCTCCTATGGCTACACCTTC
CDR3aa: CASSEQGTLSYGYTF

j_gene: TRBJ2-2
v_gene: TRBV7-2
abundance: few
d_gene: .
CDR3nt: TGTGCCAGCAGCTTAGAATCTATTATGAGCACCGGGGAGCTGTTTTTT
CDR3aa: CASSLESIMSTGELFF

j_gene: TRBJ1-1
v_gene: TRBV25-1
abundance: .
d_gene: .
CDR3nt: TGTGCCAGCAGTGAATTTCTTGCAGGTCGGACTGAAGCTTTCTTT
CDR3aa: CASSEFLAGRTEAFF

j_gene: TRBJ2-1
v_gene: TRBV14
abundance: .
d_gene: .
CDR3nt: TGTGCCAGCAGCCAAGACATCCTGGGAAGCTCCTACAATGAGCAGTTCTTC
CDR3aa: CASSQDILGSSYNEQFF

j_gene: TRBJ2-7
v_gene: TRBV7-9
abundance: .
d_gene: .
CDR3nt: TGTGCCAGCAGCTTGCCTTTGGGACGGACCTACGAGCAGTACTTC
CDR3aa: CASSLPLGRTYEQYF

j_gene: TRBJ2-7
v_gene: TRBV28
abundance: .
d_gene: .
CDR3nt: TGTGCCAGCAGTTTTGGAGGCAGGGGTTTAGGCGAGCAGTACTTC
CDR3aa: CASSFGGRGLGEQYF

j_gene: TRBJ2-1
v_gene: TRBV28
abundance: .
d_gene: TRBD1
CDR3nt: TGTGCCAGCATTCGGACAGGCTCCTACAATGAGCAGTTCTTC
CDR3aa: CASIRTGSYNEQFF